This T cell receptor beta chain was captured in a study of CD8+ T cells in alopecia areata. The study's findings and limits: With tofacitinib ongoing, many expanded lesional clones persisted in both scalp and blood.

TCR sequencing used cDNA made by reverse transcription of extracted RNA. Profiled with immunoSEQ multiplex PCR; TCRdb holds only in-frame clones, not every one. The profile shows around 210,000 clones, 64% of them singletons. Specified treatment: oral pan-JAK inhibitor, 5-10 mg twice daily. The CDR3 loop spans 12 amino acids. With 1 base removed from V and 9 bases from J, the gap between germline ends came to 7 bases. Per the germline V gene, CDR1 is SEHNR and CDR2 is FQNEAQ (reference sequence). A remark on this clone: Its antigen remains unidentified.

The receptor was isolated from a human donor with alopecia areata. The rearrangement uses TRBV7-9 and TRBJ2-4; D not certain. Specimen: CD4+ T cells sorted from blood, collected at week 4, from a patient treated with tofacitinib. For the CDR3, the DNA is TGTGCCAGCAGCTTAGACTATGGCATTCAGTACTTC. It yields the protein CASSLDYGIQYF. Filled out from reference TRBV7-9 and TRBJ2-4, the complete variable domain reads DTGVSQNPRHKITKRGQNVTFRCDPISEHNRLYWYRQTLGQGPEFLTYFQNEAQLEKSRLLSDRFSAERPKGSFSTLEIQRTEQGDSAMYLCASSLDYGIQYFGAGTRLSVL.